The sequence of this T cell receptor beta chain was determined in a study of long-term antiretroviral therapy in people with HIV. In its sample, this clone was seen a few times. Sequencing relied on immunoSEQ assay v3.0, run at survey level. This table comes from immunoSEQ multiplex PCR, and its TCRdb copy is limited to in-frame clones, with some not included. Among about 7,800 clones listed, around 84% were seen once. At least two post-ART and at least one pre-ART PBMC sample were available for each donor. The samples comprised roughly 1-11 million cryopreserved PBMC ahead of DNA extraction. CDR3 size: 14 residues. V gave up 7 bases and J gave up 6 bases; unmatched junction bases: 10. The germline gives CDR1 SGHAT, CDR2 FQNNGV.

The TCR sequence derives from a man aged 40-50 years with HIV. The chain uses TRBV11-2 and TRBJ2-3, with 7 bases that match TRBD2. Source: unsorted PBMCs, taken 0.6 years before starting antiretroviral therapy. The CDR3: CASTIVGGKDTQYF. The CDR3 coding sequence is TGTGCCAGCACCATAGTGGGGGGGAAGGATACGCAGTATTTT.